Sequencing of this TCR beta chain was carried out in a study of identical twins. A note on this clonotype: The antigen is undetermined. Just one base apart from a much larger clone, this may be a read error.

The V gene's germline CDR1 is LGHNA and CDR2 YNFKEQ. Germline trimming cut 4 bases from V and 1 base from J; bases unmatched to any gene: 5. The CDR3 is 18 residues long. TCRdb re-analysed the 5' RACE reads in MiXCR, keeping a single row per CDR3 protein. The sample contains about 200,000 distinct CDR3 sequences, over 9.5% of which appear only once. Study-level findings and limits: Models underestimated how often monozygotic twins shared out-of-frame TCR alpha.

This sequence originates from a man aged 45-60 years in good health. Sequencing was performed on memory T cells sorted from blood. The V call is TRBV4-2, the J call TRBJ2-2, with TRBD2 matching over 14 bases. DNA of the CDR3: TGTGCCAGCAGCCGAGGAGGACTAGCGGGAGGGAACACCGGGGAGCTGTTTTTT. Encoded protein: CASSRGGLAGGNTGELFF.